This T cell receptor beta chain came from a study of blood T cell repertoires in COVID-19. Study information: Samples representing acute and convalescent COVID-19 were sourced from the United States, Italy and Spain. Sample material is recorded as cDNA or gDNA derived from T cells, B-cell-depleted T cells, or PBMCs.

Study processing details: Amplifying reference gene primers gave estimates of nucleated cell counts. The data were produced by immunoSEQ multiplex PCR, yet TCRdb's version contains in-frame clones alone and is incomplete. The V and J calls and clone size were taken over from that table, and D and trimming were inferred from the DNA. The repertoire holds 300,000 or so clones, with around nine tenths as singletons. V lost 5 bases, J lost 4 bases, and 7 bases stayed unmatched. This CDR3 is 14 amino acids long. Germline CDR1 is LNHDA and CDR2 is SQIVND (reference sequence). The chain recombines TRBV19 with TRBJ2-5, with 7 positions matching TRBD1. This clonotype was sampled from a man aged 65 to 79 with acute or convalescent COVID-19. Sequenced input: peripheral blood. The CDR3 is CASSSAGGGETQYF. CDR3 in DNA: TGTGCCAGTAGTTCGGCAGGGGGTGGAGAGACCCAGTACTTC.